The clone carrying this T cell receptor beta chain was detected a few times. Its antigen is still unknown. These data belong to a study of T cell responses to AZD1222 COVID-19 vaccine. Study-wide points: Epitopes outside B.1.351 and B.1.1.7 mutated regions reportedly drew nearly half of spike TCRs.

CDR1 is LNHDA and CDR2 is SQIVND in the germline V gene (reference sequence). With 6 bases removed from V and 3 bases from J, the gap between germline ends came to 11 bases. This CDR3 comprises 14 residues. Assay used: immunoSEQ multiplex PCR; TCRdb lists only in-frame clones, some missing. The sample carries roughly 190,000 clones, roughly 90% recorded once. The receptor's source is an adult who received the AZD1222 COVID-19 vaccine. This chain links TRBV19 with TRBJ1-4; D is undetermined. Sequencing used peripheral blood, obtained 28 days after the second AZD1222 dose. CDR3 DNA: TGTGCCAGTAGCCTCATCGGGCCTAATGAAAAACTGTTTTTT. Translated: CASSLIGPNEKLFF. Combining the CDR3 with reference TRBV19 and TRBJ1-4 gives the whole variable domain DGGITQSPKYLFRKEGQNVTLSCEQNLNHDAMYWYRQDPGQGLRLIYYSQIVNDFQKGDIAEGYSVSREKKESFPLTVTSAQKNPTAFYLCASSLIGPNEKLFFGSGTQLSVL.